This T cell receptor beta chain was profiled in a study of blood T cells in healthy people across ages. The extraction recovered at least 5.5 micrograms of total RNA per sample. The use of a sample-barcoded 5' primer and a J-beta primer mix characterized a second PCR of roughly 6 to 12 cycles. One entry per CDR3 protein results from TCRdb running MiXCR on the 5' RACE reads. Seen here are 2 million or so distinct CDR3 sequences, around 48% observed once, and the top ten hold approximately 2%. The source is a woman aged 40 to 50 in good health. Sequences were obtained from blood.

As DNA, the CDR3 is TGTGCCAGCAGAGTGACTAGCGGGTCTGAGCAGTTCTTC. Residues: CASRVTSGSEQFF. V and J are TRBV28 and TRBJ2-1; 10 nucleotides match TRBD2. Germline CDR1 reads MDHEN; CDR2 reads SYDVKM. This CDR3 is 13 amino acids long. Trimming at V came to 6 bases and at J to 9 bases, leaving 5 bases not matched to a gene.